This T cell receptor (beta chain) was captured in a study of human T cells and chemical hapten exposure. Overall study results and limits: In comparison with controls, expanded TCRs gave rise to a significantly larger number of large CDR3 similarity clusters. The number of TCRs above 1 in 1000 frequency did not change after DPC sensitization.

Trimming took off 5 bases at V and 4 bases at J, with 9 bases between the two ends. CDR3 length: 13 amino acids. Per the germline V gene, CDR1 is SGHTA and CDR2 is FQGNSA. MiXCR was run by TCRdb on the RACE reads, yielding one entry per CDR3 protein. The data show about 190,000 distinct CDR3 sequences, with 24% seen just once and about 2.3% held by the top ten. Stated time point: patch test 3, about 24 weeks after DPC sensitization. Treatment specified: therapeutic diphenylcyclopropenone sensitization with weekly scalp DPC. It was unfractionated whole blood from which total RNA was extracted. Of note for this clonotype: The antigen is not known.

Sequenced here: whole blood, sampled in connection with sensitization to the hapten diphenylcyclopropenone (DPC). The origin of this receptor is a woman between 40 and 55 years old with alopecia areata. Some clones in this sample may be carry-over from other donors' samples. V is TRBV7-2 and J is TRBJ2-1; no reliable D call. The CDR3 here is CASSPSVYNEQFF. The CDR3, as DNA: TGTGCCAGCAGCCCCAGCGTTTACAATGAGCAGTTCTTC.